Following are 17 T cell receptor beta chains from one sample sequenced in a study of blood T cell repertoires in COVID-19. Profiled with immunoSEQ multiplex PCR; TCRdb holds only in-frame clones, not every one. Counted here are about 27,000 clones, 65% to 90% occurring once; the ten biggest clones make up 25%. Sequencing used peripheral blood. These receptors all stem from a man between 65 and 85 years old with active COVID-19.

This chain connects TRBV5-1 to TRBJ2-1; 11 positions agree with TRBD2. The germline V gene encodes CDR1 SGHRS and CDR2 YFSETQ. The CDR3 covers 16 residues. The V gene end was trimmed by 4 bases and the J gene end by 8 bases; junction bases not matched to a gene: 11. CDR3 sequence (DNA): TGCGCCAGCAGCCCCCGACTAGCGGGAATCATAGATGAGCAGTTCTTC. Encoded protein: CASSPRLAGIIDEQFF.

The chain combines TRBV5-1 with TRBJ2-2; TRBD1 aligns across 11 bases. Germline lookup yields CDR1 SGHRS and CDR2 YFSETQ. Trimming cost V 7 bases and J 3 bases; bases outside gene matches: 2. This CDR3 comprises 14 residues. The CDR3 DNA reads as TGCGCCAGCGGACAGGGGGCCGACACCGGGGAGCTGTTTTTT. Its protein product is CASGQGADTGELFF.

V usage is TRBV7-9 and J usage is TRBJ1-1; no definite D call. Germline CDR1 is SEHNR and CDR2 is FQNEAQ (reference sequence). The CDR3 has 13 residues. Trimming took off 6 bases at V and 4 bases at J, with 12 bases between the two ends. For the CDR3, the DNA is TGTGCCAGCAGTCAAGGCGGGTTCACTGAAGCTTTCTTT. This sequence encodes CASSQGGFTEAFF.

The genes are TRBV19 and TRBJ2-1; TRBD2 agrees at 13 bases. With V trimmed by 4 bases and J by 5 bases, 2 bases remained unmatched. The CDR3 is made up of 15 amino acids. In germline, CDR1 is LNHDA, CDR2 SQIVND (reference sequence). CDR3 sequence: CASSTGTSGNNEQFF. In nucleotides, the CDR3 is TGTGCCAGTAGTACCGGGACTAGCGGGAACAATGAGCAGTTCTTC.

The V gene is TRBV5-1, the J gene TRBJ2-4; tentative D call: TRBD1 (7 bases). CDR3 length: 14 residues. V gave up 0 bases and J gave up 7 bases, with 11 bases separating them. Germline V gene lookup returns CDR1 SGHRS and CDR2 YFSETQ. The CDR3 bases are TGCGCCAGCAGCTTGGCCGCAGGGGGGAACATTCAGTACTTC. This codes for CASSLAAGGNIQYF.

This rearrangement joins TRBV6-5 to TRBJ1-6; perhaps TRBD1 as D (5 bases). The CDR3 spans 15 residues. V dropped 5 bases and J dropped 5 bases, with 13 bases sitting between them. The V gene's germline CDR1 is MNHEY and CDR2 SVGAGI. CDR3 sequence reads: CASSTGQGNNSPLHF. The CDR3 DNA follows: TGTGCCAGCAGTACCGGACAAGGGAATAATTCACCCCTCCACTTT.

This chain uses TRBV9 with TRBJ1-1; D gene uncertain. The germline V gene has CDR1 SGDLS and CDR2 YYNGEE. The V end lost 0 bases, the J end lost 4 bases, and 13 bases lay between the germline ends. This CDR3 has 15 residues. CDR3 sequence: CASSVVPGLGTEAFF. The DNA of the CDR3 is TGTGCCAGCAGCGTAGTTCCCGGGTTGGGCACTGAAGCTTTCTTT.

This chain uses TRBV6-5 with TRBJ2-3; no clear D gene. Trimming left V 4 bases short and J 2 bases short, with 7 bases between. This CDR3 is built from 13 residues. Germline CDR1 MNHEY, CDR2 SVGAGI. The CDR3 DNA is TGTGCCAGCAGTTCCTCCTTCACAGATACGCAGTATTTT. Translation: CASSSSFTDTQYF.

This chain connects TRBV2 to TRBJ1-1; possible D gene TRBD1, 6 bases. CDR3 size: 16 residues. Germline V gives CDR1 SNHLY, CDR2 FYNNEI. V gave up 8 bases and J gave up 0 bases, with 19 bases separating them. For the CDR3, the DNA is TGTGCCAGCTCCGTCCAGGGGTTAATCATGAACACTGAAGCTTTCTTT. Its protein product is CASSVQGLIMNTEAFF.

The chain recombines TRBV2 with TRBJ2-3; 13 nucleotides align to TRBD2. V lost 6 bases, J lost 1 base, and 4 bases stayed unmatched. The germline gives CDR1 SNHLY, CDR2 FYNNEI. The CDR3 has 16 residues. CDR3 in DNA: TGTGCCAGCAGACTAGCGGGAGGGCCTGGCACAGATACGCAGTATTTT. This gives the protein CASRLAGGPGTDTQYF.

The chain couples TRBV6-5 to TRBJ2-3; maybe TRBD2 (5 bases). Germline V gene data show CDR1 as MNHEY and CDR2 as SVGAGI. The CDR3 loop spans 13 amino acids. Trimming removed 7 bases from V and 1 base from J, with 9 bases in between. CDR3 amino acids: CASNNGGTDTQYF. For the CDR3, the DNA is TGTGCCAGCAATAACGGGGGCACAGATACGCAGTATTTT.

The genes are TRBV24-1 and TRBJ2-1; 12 nucleotides line up with TRBD1. The junction had 4 bases not matched to a gene; V was cut back by 3 bases and J by 8 bases. In germline, CDR1 is KGHDR, CDR2 SFDVKD. CDR3 size: 15 residues. The CDR3: CATSDTGTGGHEQFF. Written as DNA, the CDR3 is TGTGCCACCAGTGATACCGGGACAGGGGGCCATGAGCAGTTCTTC.

In this sample, this clone turned up a few times. This rearrangement joins TRBV29-1 to TRBJ2-1; 9 nucleotides align to TRBD1. The CDR3 has 12 residues. The V gene end was trimmed by 7 bases and the J gene end by 5 bases; junction bases not matched to a gene: 3. The germline CDR1 and CDR2 sequences are SQVTM and ANQGSEA. The CDR3 coding sequence is TGCAGCGGGGGGACAGGGAACAATGAGCAGTTCTTC. Amino acids: CSGGTGNNEQFF.

The CDR3 region is CASSFRDITYEQYF. The CDR3 DNA follows: TGTGCCAGCAGCTTCCGGGACATTACCTACGAGCAGTACTTC. V and J are TRBV7-9 and TRBJ2-7; tentatively, D is TRBD1 (6 bases). The ends were cut back, 3 bases at V and 2 bases at J, with 11 bases in the middle. The CDR3 contains 14 residues. Germline loops: CDR1 SEHNR, CDR2 FQNEAQ (reference sequence).

V gene TRBV29-1 combines with J gene TRBJ2-6; unclear D gene. Trimming left V 5 bases short and J 0 bases short, with 8 bases between. Germline V gene data show CDR1 as SQVTM and CDR2 as ANQGSEA. The CDR3 length is 14 residues. CDR3 nucleotides: TGCAGCGTTTCACAGAGCTCTGGGGCCAACGTCCTGACTTTC. Translated, it gives CSVSQSSGANVLTF.

The rearrangement uses TRBV29-1 and TRBJ2-7; the match to TRBD1 covers 8 bases. Per germline, CDR1 SQVTM and CDR2 ANQGSEA. V lost 8 bases to trimming and J lost 6 bases; unmatched junction nucleotides: 12. CDR3 length equals 13 residues. This chain's CDR3 is CSTGGFRVGEQYF. As DNA, the CDR3 is TGCAGCACAGGGGGATTTAGGGTCGGCGAGCAGTACTTC.

The chain has TRBV27 and TRBJ1-2; 8 bases fit TRBD1. The CDR3 length is 15 residues. Germline V CDR1 and CDR2: MNHEY, SMNVEV (reference sequence). The V and J ends lost 6 bases and 8 bases, in that order; junction bases with no gene match: 14. CDR3: CASRAPGQGIRGYTF. In nucleotides, the CDR3 is TGTGCCAGCAGGGCTCCCGGACAGGGTATTCGGGGCTACACCTTC.